Shown below are 17 T cell receptor beta chains from a single sample sequenced in a study of blood T cell repertoires in COVID-19. Sequencing was performed with immunoSEQ multiplex PCR; in TCRdb, only in-frame clones are kept and a portion is missing. Of nearly 55,000 clones listed, more than 70% are singletons. Sequenced sample: peripheral blood. These receptors came from a man between 65 and 85 years old with active COVID-19.

The chain joins TRBV10-3 to TRBJ1-2; a weak D match, TRBD1 (5 bases). V was shortened by 3 bases and J by 5 bases, with 10 bases between the two germline ends. Germline values: CDR1 ENHRY, CDR2 SYGVKD. The CDR3 sequence is 13 residues long. CDR3 nucleotides: TGTGCCATCAGTGATTTTTCAGGGTATGGCTACACCTTC. The encoded protein is CAISDFSGYGYTF.

The chain links TRBV4-1 to TRBJ1-1, with D uncertain. Trimming shortened V by 4 bases and J by 3 bases, and 9 bases separated the two germline ends. CDR1 is MGHRA, CDR2 YSYEKL, per germline. The CDR3 totals 13 residues. The CDR3 nucleotides are TGCGCCAGCAGCCCGCGCAGGCACACTGAAGCTTTCTTT. This gives the protein CASSPRRHTEAFF.

V gene TRBV5-1 combines with J gene TRBJ1-1; tentative D call: TRBD1 (5 bases). Germline assignment: CDR1 SGHRS and CDR2 YFSETQ. Trimming pared 4 bases from V and 5 bases from J, leaving 18 bases between. This CDR3 is 15 amino acids long. The CDR3 sequence: CASSPVGGGGTEAFF. The CDR3 coding sequence is TGCGCCAGCAGCCCGGTTGGGGGAGGAGGAACTGAAGCTTTCTTT.

The chain's CDR3 is CAISESASLSSYNEQFF. CDR3 bases: TGTGCCATCAGTGAGTCGGCTAGCCTGAGCTCCTACAATGAGCAGTTCTTC. The V and J genes are TRBV10-3 and TRBJ2-1; the D gene is possibly TRBD2 (5 bases). Trimming shortened V by 0 bases and J by 0 bases, and 12 bases separated the two germline ends. The germline V gene encodes CDR1 ENHRY and CDR2 SYGVKD. The length of the CDR3 is 17 residues.

V usage is TRBV6-5 and J usage is TRBJ2-7, with 7 nucleotides matching TRBD1. The ends lost 5 bases at V and 11 bases at J; junction bases unmatched: 12. The V gene's germline CDR1 is MNHEY and CDR2 SVGAGI. The CDR3 spans 13 residues. CDR3 residues: CASSLRTGSLKYF. In DNA, the CDR3 is TGTGCCAGCAGTCTACGGACAGGCTCACTAAAGTACTTC.

This clone was counted between two and nine times. Written as DNA, the CDR3 is TGTGCCAGCAGCTCCCCATCGGGACAGGCGGAGAGCAATCAGCCCCAGCATTTT. Residues: CASSSPSGQAESNQPQHF. The gene calls are TRBV7-9 and TRBJ1-5, with 8 bases identical to TRBD1. Germline V gives CDR1 SEHNR, CDR2 FQNEAQ (reference sequence). With 4 bases clipped from V and 1 base from J, the junction kept 12 bases outside the gene matches. CDR3 length: 18 amino acids.

The chain has TRBV4-1 and TRBJ2-3, with TRBD2 matching over 8 bases. The junction had 6 bases not matched to a gene; V was cut back by 1 base and J by 6 bases. The V gene's germline CDR1 is MGHRA and CDR2 YSYEKL. This CDR3 region has 15 residues. The CDR3, as DNA: TGCGCCAGCAGCCAAGTAGGGACTAGGGTCGATACGCAGTATTTT. It codes for CASSQVGTRVDTQYF.

This chain joins TRBV24-1 and TRBJ1-1; a possible D gene is TRBD1 (5 bases). The CDR3 totals 16 residues. V was cut by 5 bases and J by 1 base, with 16 bases left in between. Germline V CDR1 and CDR2: KGHDR, SFDVKD. The CDR3 spells CATSGGSGHSNTEAFF. The DNA for the CDR3 is TGTGCCACCAGTGGCGGATCTGGACACTCGAACACTGAAGCTTTCTTT.

In the case of this clone: The junction departs from the called germline gene at one end, perhaps through a read error. The J gene is TRBJ2-2, the V gene TRBV30, with 9 bases that match TRBD1. Germline-derived CDR1 and CDR2 are GTSNPN and SVGIG (reference sequence). CDR3 size: 12 residues. The CDR3 bases are TGTGCCGGACAGGGGACTTTCCGGGGAGCTGTTTTT. This encodes CAGQGTFRGAVF.

This chain connects TRBV19 to TRBJ2-3, with D maybe TRBD2 (6 bases). V lost 10 bases, J lost 1 base, and 12 bases lay in between. This CDR3 comprises 13 residues. Germline loops: CDR1 LNHDA, CDR2 SQIVND (reference sequence). In DNA, the CDR3 is TGTGCCACTTCTGCTAGCGGCACAGATACGCAGTATTTT. It is translated as CATSASGTDTQYF. The variable domain in full, with the rest retrieved from reference TRBV19 and TRBJ2-3, is DGGITQSPKYLFRKEGQNVTLSCEQNLNHDAMYWYRQDPGQGLRLIYYSQIVNDFQKGDIAEGYSVSREKKESFPLTVTSAQKNPTAFYLCATSASGTDTQYFGPGTRLTVL.

The chain uses TRBV7-3 and TRBJ2-2; possible D gene TRBD1, 5 bases. The CDR3 spans 15 residues. Trimming took 5 bases from V and 6 from J, leaving 16 bases between them. The germline V gene has CDR1 SGHTA and CDR2 FQGTGA. The CDR3 DNA reads TGTGCCAGCAGCGAATCAGGGAAAAGAGCCGGGGAGCTGTTTTTT. It is translated as CASSESGKRAGELFF.

The chain combines TRBV18 with TRBJ2-2; 7 bases line up with TRBD1. This CDR3 has 16 residues. Losses at the gene ends were 2 bases for V and 0 bases for J; bases not matched to a gene: 3. The germline gives CDR1 KGHSH, CDR2 LQKENI. The CDR3 reads CASSPDRVSNTGELFF. The CDR3 nucleotides are TGTGCCAGCTCACCAGACAGGGTCTCGAACACCGGGGAGCTGTTTTTT.

This clone appeared once. The CDR3 DNA is TGTGCCATCAGGACGGAGGTCGAAGCTTTCTTT. Encoded protein: CAIRTEVEAFF. This chain links TRBV10-3 with TRBJ1-1; D call uncertain. CDR3 length: 11 residues. CDR1 ENHRY and CDR2 SYGVKD come from the germline V gene. The V and J ends lost 6 bases and 8 bases respectively, with 10 bases between them.

The chain is built from TRBV2 and TRBJ2-4; 11 bases are a match to TRBD1. Germline CDR1 and CDR2: SNHLY and FYNNEI. With V trimmed by 5 bases and J by 7 bases, 10 bases remained unmatched. CDR3 length: 16 residues. The CDR3 DNA sequence: TGTGCCAGCAGTCCCCATCGGACAGGGGGCACGAACATTCAGTACTTC. Protein: CASSPHRTGGTNIQYF.

The chain combines TRBV7-2 with TRBJ2-7, with D perhaps matching TRBD2 (5 bases). The CDR3 consists of 16 residues. Germline V gives CDR1 SGHTA, CDR2 FQGNSA. V lost 5 bases and J 1 base, leaving 18 bases between the germline ends. CDR3 coding DNA: TGTGCCAGCAGCGCCGGGCAAGGCGGGTGGTCCTACGAGCAGTACTTC. Its protein is CASSAGQGGWSYEQYF.

This clone was seen a few times. The chain combines TRBV7-3 with TRBJ2-3; TRBD2 matches 7 bases. Germline values: CDR1 SGHTA, CDR2 FQGTGA. The V and J ends lost 2 bases and 0 bases, in that order; junction bases with no gene match: 5. This CDR3 is 16 amino acids long. CDR3 region: CASSLGSGRSTDTQYF. The CDR3, as DNA: TGTGCCAGCAGCTTAGGTAGCGGGCGAAGCACAGATACGCAGTATTTT.

The chain uses TRBV7-2 and TRBJ2-1, with D hard to call. The germline V and J ends were trimmed by 3 bases and 4 bases, with 7 bases remaining between them. Germline CDR1 is SGHTA and CDR2 is FQGNSA. This CDR3 has 13 amino acids. In DNA, the CDR3 is TGTGCCAGCAGCTTCGGAGCTTACAATGAGCAGTTCTTC. Translation: CASSFGAYNEQFF.